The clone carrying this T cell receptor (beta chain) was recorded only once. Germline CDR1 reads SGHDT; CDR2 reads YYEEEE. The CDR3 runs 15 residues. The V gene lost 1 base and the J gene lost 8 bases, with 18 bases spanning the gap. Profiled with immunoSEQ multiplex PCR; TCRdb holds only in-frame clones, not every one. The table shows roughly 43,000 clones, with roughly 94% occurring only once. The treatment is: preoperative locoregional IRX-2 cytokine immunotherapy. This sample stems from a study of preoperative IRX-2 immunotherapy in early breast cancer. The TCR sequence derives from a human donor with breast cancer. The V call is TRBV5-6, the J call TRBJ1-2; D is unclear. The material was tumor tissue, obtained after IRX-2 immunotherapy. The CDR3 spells CASSLPGEGFRGYTF. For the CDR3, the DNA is TGTGCCAGCAGCTTGCCCGGGGAAGGGTTTAGGGGCTACACCTTC.